This T cell receptor beta chain was profiled in a study of CD8 T cells in Susac syndrome. The CDR3 consists of 13 residues. V trimming: 3 bases; J trimming: 15 bases; junction bases outside the gene matches: 10. Germline loops: CDR1 LGHDT, CDR2 YNNKEL (reference sequence). Reverse transcription of about 0.5 to 1 ug RNA used random hexamers. TCR beta CDR3 was amplified by immunoSEQ covering 54 Vbeta and 13 Jbeta. TCRdb re-called the immunoSEQ multiplex PCR reads through MiXCR, storing one row per CDR3 protein. The data show a few hundred thousand distinct CDR3 sequences, roughly 94% seen once. Negative magnetic isolation gave CD8+ and CD4+ cells; FACS enriched CD8+ TEMRA.

This chain uses TRBV3-1 with TRBJ2-1; 8 bases agree with TRBD1. This TCR was recovered from a human donor with multiple sclerosis. Sequenced input: CD4+ T cells from PBMCs. This CDR3 reads CASSQLRGLVPFF. The CDR3 DNA reads TGTGCCAGCAGCCAGCTCAGGGGGCTAGTTCCGTTCTTC.